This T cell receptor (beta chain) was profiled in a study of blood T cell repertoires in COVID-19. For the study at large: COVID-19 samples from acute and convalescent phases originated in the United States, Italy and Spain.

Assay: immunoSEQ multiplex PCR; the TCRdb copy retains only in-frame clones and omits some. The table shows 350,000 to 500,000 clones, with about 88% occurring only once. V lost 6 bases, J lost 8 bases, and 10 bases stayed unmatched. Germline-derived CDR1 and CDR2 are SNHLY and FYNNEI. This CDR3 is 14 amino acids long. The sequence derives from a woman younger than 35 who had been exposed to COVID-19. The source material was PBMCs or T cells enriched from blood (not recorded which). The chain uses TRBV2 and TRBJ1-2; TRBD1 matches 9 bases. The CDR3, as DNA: TGTGCCAGCAGAATACAGGGGGCAGGCAGCGGCTACACCTTC. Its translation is CASRIQGAGSGYTF.